This entry lists 11 T cell receptor beta chains sequenced from one sample in a study of blood T cells in healthy people across ages. Primers used in a second PCR of roughly 6 to 11 cycles were a sample-barcoded 5' primer and a J-beta primer mix. MiXCR, applied by TCRdb to the 5' RACE reads, yields one record per CDR3 protein. Of hundreds of thousands of distinct CDR3 sequences in the sample, about 20% were seen once. The sample consisted of blood. The receptors derive from a man between 65 and 85 years old in good health.

This clonotype was seen only a few times. The chain is built from TRBV24-1 and TRBJ2-1; 7 positions match TRBD1. From germline, CDR1 is KGHDR and CDR2 SFDVKD. J lost 0 bases, V lost 5 bases, and 0 bases had no gene match. CDR3 length equals 14 residues. In DNA form, the CDR3 reads TGTGCCACCAGTGGGGACAGCTCCTACAATGAGCAGTTCTTC. It specifies CATSGDSSYNEQFF.

This chain uses TRBV7-2 with TRBJ2-1, with D tentatively TRBD2 (5 bases). CDR3 length: 16 residues. Germline loops: CDR1 SGHTA, CDR2 FQGNSA. V dropped 5 bases and J dropped 2 bases, with 16 bases sitting between them. The DNA for the CDR3 is TGTGCCAGCAGCCCTGATCTCGGGGTAACCTACAATGAGCAGTTCTTC. This encodes CASSPDLGVTYNEQFF.

The genes are TRBV20-1 and TRBJ1-2; 7 nucleotides align to TRBD1. Germline CDR1 DFQATT, CDR2 SNEGSKA (reference sequence). There are 12 residues in the CDR3. As DNA, the CDR3 is TGCTCTGCGGGGGGACAGAGCTATGGCTACACCTTC. It translates to CSAGGQSYGYTF.

This clonotype came up a few times. J is TRBJ1-1 and V is TRBV12-3 or TRBV12-4; perhaps TRBD1 as D (5 bases). The CDR3 is made up of 13 amino acids. Trimming pared 7 bases from V and 5 bases from J, leaving 14 bases between. The CDR3 spells CASTEWGGTEAFF. The CDR3, as DNA: TGTGCCAGCACCGAGTGGGGGGGGACTGAAGCTTTCTTT.

This clonotype has just a few counts. Just one base apart from a much larger clone, this may be a read error. The rearrangement links TRBV6-6 to TRBJ1-1; possibly TRBD1 for D (6 bases). Trimming removed 2 bases from V and 3 bases from J, with 7 bases in between. In germline, CDR1 is MNHNY, CDR2 SVGAGI (reference sequence). This CDR3 has 13 amino acids. CDR3 DNA sequence: TGTGCCAGCAGTTACAGGGGGGACACTGAAGCTTTCTTT. It codes for CASSYRGDTEAFF.

The chain carries TRBV9 and TRBJ1-3; unclear D gene. The V gene lost 3 bases and the J gene lost 0 bases, with 16 bases spanning the gap. The CDR3 runs to 17 residues. CDR1 SGDLS and CDR2 YYNGEE come from the germline V gene. The CDR3 is CASSGRATTSSGNTIYF. The CDR3, as DNA: TGTGCCAGCAGCGGTAGGGCCACCACGAGCTCTGGAAACACCATATATTTT.

This clonotype was picked up many times. The genes are TRBV7-8 and TRBJ2-7; 7 bases fit TRBD1. The V gene's germline CDR1 is SGHVS and CDR2 FQNEAQ. The length of the CDR3 is 15 residues. V lost 4 bases, J lost 0 bases, and 6 bases stayed unmatched. In DNA form, the CDR3 reads TGTGCCAGCAGCTCCAGACAGGGATCCTCCTACGAGCAGTACTTC. It encodes CASSSRQGSSYEQYF.

This clonotype has only a few counts. The genes are TRBV5-1 and TRBJ1-4, with D uncertain. Trimming took off 4 bases at V and 5 bases at J, with 12 bases between the two ends. Germline V gene sequence: CDR1 SGHRS, CDR2 YFSETQ. The CDR3 runs 14 residues. CDR3 DNA: TGCGCCAGCAGCGTGGACGGTCAGAATGAAAAACTGTTTTTT. This codes for CASSVDGQNEKLFF. Complete variable domain (other parts from reference TRBV5-1 and TRBJ1-4): KAGVTQTPRYLIKTRGQQVTLSCSPISGHRSVSWYQQTPGQGLQFLFEYFSETQRNKGNFPGRFSGRQFSNSRSEMNVSTLELGDSALYLCASSVDGQNEKLFFGSGTQLSVL.

Only a few counts were recorded for this clonotype. The J gene is TRBJ2-1, the V gene TRBV27, with a tentative D call TRBD1 (6 bases). CDR3 size: 14 residues. Germline lookup yields CDR1 MNHEY and CDR2 SMNVEV (reference sequence). V was clipped by 8 bases and J by 6 bases, with 17 bases between them. CDR3 in DNA: TGTGCCAGCCAAGACAGGCGGTTTGGCAATGAGCAGTTCTTC. Encoded protein: CASQDRRFGNEQFF.

This clonotype was seen only a few times. The V gene is TRBV6-5, the J gene TRBJ2-3, with a tentative D call TRBD2 (6 bases). This CDR3 has 14 amino acids. V gave up 8 bases and J gave up 1 base, with 13 bases separating them. Germline V gene lookup returns CDR1 MNHEY and CDR2 SVGAGI. CDR3 sequence: CASCTGTRTDTQYF. CDR3 coding DNA: TGTGCCAGCTGCACCGGGACTCGCACAGATACGCAGTATTTT.

This clonotype was observed many times. The V and J genes are TRBV12-3 or TRBV12-4 and TRBJ1-1; D remains unclear. The CDR3 totals 12 residues. V dropped 6 bases and J dropped 6 bases, with 11 bases sitting between them. For the CDR3, the DNA is TGTGCCAGCAGCCAGTTGGGGTCTGAAGCTTTCTTT. Its translation is CASSQLGSEAFF.